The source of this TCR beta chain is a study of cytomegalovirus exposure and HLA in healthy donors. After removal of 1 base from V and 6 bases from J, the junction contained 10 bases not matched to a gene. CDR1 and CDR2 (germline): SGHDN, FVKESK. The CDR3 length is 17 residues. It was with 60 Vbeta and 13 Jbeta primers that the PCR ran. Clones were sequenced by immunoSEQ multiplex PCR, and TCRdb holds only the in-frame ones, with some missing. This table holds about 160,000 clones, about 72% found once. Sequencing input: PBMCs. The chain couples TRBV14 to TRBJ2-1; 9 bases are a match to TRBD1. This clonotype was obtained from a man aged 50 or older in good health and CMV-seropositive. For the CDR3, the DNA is TGTGCCAGCAGCCAAGGCCTTCCGGGACAGGGTCGCAATGAGCAGTTCTTC. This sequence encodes CASSQGLPGQGRNEQFF.